The clone carrying this TCR beta chain came up many times. Its antigen remains unidentified. These data originate in a study of T-cell reconstitution after alpha-beta-depleted transplantation in children. Study observations and caveats: The study reportedly traced alpha-beta T cells about two months after transplant to several hundred expanded graft clones.

The CDR3 runs 14 residues. Trimming cost V 8 bases and J 0 bases, with 11 bases left between them. Germline CDR1 is MNHEY and CDR2 is SVGAGI. The library targeted TCRbeta and was prepared with unique molecular identifiers. MiXCR, applied by TCRdb to the PCR reads, yields one record per CDR3 protein. The table lists about 300,000 distinct CDR3 sequences, around 10% of them singletons. Sequencing used PBMCs, obtained before TCRalphabeta/CD19-depleted stem cell transplant. The TCR was taken from a boy under three years old with acute myeloid leukemia, due to receive a stem cell transplant. The genes are TRBV6-5 and TRBJ1-5, with D unresolved. CDR3 DNA sequence: TGTGCCAGCTCATCGGGAGATAGCAATCAGCCCCAGCATTTT. This sequence encodes CASSSGDSNQPQHF.